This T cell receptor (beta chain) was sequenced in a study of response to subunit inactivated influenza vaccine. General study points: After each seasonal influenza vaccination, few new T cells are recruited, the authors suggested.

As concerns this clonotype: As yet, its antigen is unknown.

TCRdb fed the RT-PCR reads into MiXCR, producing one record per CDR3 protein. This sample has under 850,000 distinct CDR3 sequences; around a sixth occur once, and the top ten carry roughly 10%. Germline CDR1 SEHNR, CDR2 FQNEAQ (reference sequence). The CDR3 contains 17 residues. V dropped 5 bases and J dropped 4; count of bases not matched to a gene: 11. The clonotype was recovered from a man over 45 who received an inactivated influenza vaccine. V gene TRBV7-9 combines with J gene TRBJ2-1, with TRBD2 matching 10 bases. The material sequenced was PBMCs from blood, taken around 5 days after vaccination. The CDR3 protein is CASSTHLGLALYNEQFF. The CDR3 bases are TGTGCCAGCAGCACTCACCTGGGACTAGCGCTATACAATGAGCAGTTCTTC. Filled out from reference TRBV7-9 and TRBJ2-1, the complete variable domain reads DTGVSQNPRHKITKRGQNVTFRCDPISEHNRLYWYRQTLGQGPEFLTYFQNEAQLEKSRLLSDRFSAERPKGSFSTLEIQRTEQGDSAMYLCASSTHLGLALYNEQFFGPGTRLTVL.